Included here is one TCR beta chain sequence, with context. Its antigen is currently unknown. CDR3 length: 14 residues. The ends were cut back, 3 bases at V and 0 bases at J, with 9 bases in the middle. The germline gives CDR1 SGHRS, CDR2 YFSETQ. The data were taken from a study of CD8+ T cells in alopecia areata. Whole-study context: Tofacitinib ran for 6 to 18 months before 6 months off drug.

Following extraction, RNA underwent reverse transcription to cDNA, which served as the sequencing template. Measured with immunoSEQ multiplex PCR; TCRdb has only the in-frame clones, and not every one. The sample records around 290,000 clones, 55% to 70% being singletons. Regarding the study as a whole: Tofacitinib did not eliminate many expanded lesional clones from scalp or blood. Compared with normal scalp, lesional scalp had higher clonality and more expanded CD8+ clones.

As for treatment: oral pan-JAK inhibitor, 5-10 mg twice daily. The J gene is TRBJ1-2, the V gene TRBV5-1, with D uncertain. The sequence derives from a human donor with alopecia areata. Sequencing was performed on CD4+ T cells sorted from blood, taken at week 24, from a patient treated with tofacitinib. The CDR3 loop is CASSYKEPNYGYTF. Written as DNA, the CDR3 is TGCGCCAGCAGCTATAAAGAACCTAACTATGGCTACACCTTC.